This T cell receptor beta chain appears in the sequencing data of a study of spatial heterogeneity in lung cancer (dated by TCRdb to between 2019 and 2020). For context, the study as a whole: Beta-chain transcripts were consistently detected in greater numbers than alpha-chain transcripts, which likely reflects a higher abundance of beta-chain transcripts. In non-small cell lung cancer, the study made a quantitative comparison of TCR alpha and beta repertoires among multiple tumor regions, matched nontumor lung and blood. In the raw uncorrected reads, each unique combination of TCR and UMI appeared on average more than ten times. TCR repertoire features were related to nonsynonymous mutation counts determined by whole-exome sequencing of tumor tissue. Both alpha and beta chains were TCR-sequenced in roughly 200 tumor regions, around 64 matched nontumor lung samples and 45 to 60 PBMC samples obtained at surgery. General study outcomes and caveats: Confirming at a functional level the hypothesis that regional TCRs recognize regional mutations was considered to require additional single-cell paired TCR alpha and beta sequencing.

In light of the paper, this sample's time point label describes: sample taken at primary tumor resection. Donors were around 71 patients with early-stage, untreated non-small cell lung cancer from the lung TRACERx cohort. TCR sequencing used whole RNA extracted from tumor and nontumor lung tissue, or from cryopreserved PBMC samples, without cell sorting. Only patients with enough RNA available from two or more tumor regions were chosen for TCR sequencing. A lung pathologist reviewed the tumor and adjacent nontumor lung specimens before the specimens were selected. Library prep was done by 5' RACE. The instrument given in TCRdb is NextSeq 500. The TCR library protocol attached a unique molecular identifier to each TCR cDNA molecule to allow correction of PCR and sequencing errors. On the study's bioinformatics: TCR identification, UMI-based error correction and CDR3 extraction were all carried out with Decombinator tools. Expanded TCRs were defined as those above a frequency of 2 per 1,000, corresponding to the top 1% of the tumor frequency distribution. Each repertoire was subsampled 100 times to 5,000 TCRs, after which Renyi diversity was computed with the R vegan package. CDR3 similarity networks were constructed using string-kernel similarity of amino acid triplets, with links drawn between CDR3s whose pairwise similarity was above 0.82. In TCRdb, the public reads were trimmed at Q25 with fastp and aligned with MiXCR, with productive beta chains retained. Every CDR3 protein is listed once, alongside the most common genes and DNA of its rows. TCRdb's processing, not the authors' own work, is the source of the V and J calls. The sample records approximately 15,000 distinct CDR3 sequences, roughly 3.9% of which are singletons. The ten biggest clones cover 8.5% to 10% of the sample.

In this sample, this clonotype turned up many times. Its antigen remains unidentified. No much larger clone is present one base from it, and per-base qualities are unavailable. Little can be read into the size of this beta chain, an off-target read in a library designed for alpha chains. Sequences MNHNS (CDR1) and SASEGT (CDR2) are obtained from the germline V gene. Reading from cysteine to phenylalanine, the CDR3 counts 15 amino acids. Solely the CDR3 DNA is kept, with 45 bases framed from the first base. V gives up 2 bases and J gives up 0 bases, and the segment between their germline ends measures 7 bases.

The rearrangement joined TRBV6-1 to TRBJ1-4, with the D segment identity uncertain. The sequenced sample was normal lung tissue next to the tumor, obtained at surgery. This receptor was identified in a male donor with early-stage non-small cell lung cancer. The CDR3 is CASSEQVPTNEKLFF. The DNA sequence follows: TGTGCCAGCAGTGAACAGGTTCCAACTAATGAAAAACTGTTTTTT.